This T cell receptor beta chain is from a study of cytomegalovirus exposure and HLA in healthy donors. Overall study context: Some 85 million unique TCRs, all from HLA-typed donors, were included in an early release of the data. General study findings and limits: The authors excluded some V segments, including TRBV6-2 and TRBV6-3, as indistinguishable.

Worth noting for this clone: Antigen specificity is unknown.

Unmatched junction bases numbered 7, after V lost 5 bases and J lost 3 bases. CDR3 length equals 15 residues. The germline CDR1 and CDR2 sequences are MNHEY and SVGAGI. Amplification used 60 Vbeta primers and 13 Jbeta primers. Repertoires were generated with immunoSEQ multiplex PCR, while TCRdb's copy carries only in-frame clones and drops some. This sample has about 150,000 clones, with about 85% found just once. The sequenced sample was PBMCs. This clonotype was sampled from a woman between 18 and 29 years old in good health and CMV-seronegative. This rearrangement joins TRBV6-5 to TRBJ1-3; 7 bases align to TRBD1. The DNA of the CDR3 is TGTGCCAGCAGTCGAGGGACAGACTATGGAAACACCATATATTTT. Protein sequence: CASSRGTDYGNTIYF.